The 21 T cell receptor beta chains given below trace back to one sample, sequenced in a study of T cells in women clearing cervical HPV infection. Method: immunoSEQ multiplex PCR; TCRdb's copy keeps in-frame clones and lacks some. This sample's table has 30,000 to 35,000 clones. The sequencing sample was made of blood buffy coat. These receptors came from a woman between 18 and 70 years old with a cervical HPV16 infection that either progressed to CIN3+ or cleared (not recorded which).

About this clone: The read is 3 residues too short to cover the CDR3 end, so that end is filled in from the germline J gene. The chain employs TRBV6-1 and TRBJ1-2; D possibly corresponds to TRBD1 (6 bases). This CDR3 has 13 residues. Per the germline V gene, CDR1 is MNHNS and CDR2 is SASEGT. The V end was cut by 4 bases, the J end by 1 base, with 7 bases between. The CDR3 region is CASSVRGNYGYTF. The sequenced CDR3 bases are TGTGCCAGCAGTGTCAGGGGTAACTATGGC.

Note on this clone: Read coverage stops 3 residues before the CDR3 terminus; the germline J gene supplies the remainder. The genes are TRBV19 and TRBJ1-2, with 8 nucleotides matching TRBD1. CDR3 size: 15 residues. V dropped 5 bases and J dropped 0; count of bases not matched to a gene: 5. Germline values: CDR1 LNHDA, CDR2 SQIVND (reference sequence). CDR3 DNA, as far as it was read: TGTGCCAGTAGTGTCCAGGGGGCAGCTAACTATGGC. Translated, it gives CASSVQGAANYG. The whole CDR3 protein is CASSVQGAANYGYTF. Drawing the rest from reference TRBV19 and TRBJ1-2, the complete variable domain is DGGITQSPKYLFRKEGQNVTLSCEQNLNHDAMYWYRQDPGQGLRLIYYSQIVNDFQKGDIAEGYSVSREKKESFPLTVTSAQKNPTAFYLCASSVQGAANYGYTFGSGTRLTVV.

On this clone: Read sequence stops 3 residues before the CDR3 end, and the germline J gene provides the missing end. The gene calls are TRBV7-3 and TRBJ2-1; 11 bases align to TRBD2. The CDR3 contains 16 residues. V shed 4 bases, J shed 7 bases, and the junction held 9 bases outside the gene matches. Germline V gives CDR1 SGHTA, CDR2 FQGTGA. The sequenced CDR3 bases are TGTGCCAGCAGCTCCACTAGCGGGAGACTGTTAAATGAG. Translating gives CASSSTSGRLLNE. The full CDR3 protein is CASSSTSGRLLNEQFF. Complete variable domain (other parts from reference TRBV7-3 and TRBJ2-1): GAGVSQTPSNKVTEKGKYVELRCDPISGHTALYWYRQSLGQGPEFLIYFQGTGAADDSGLPNDRFFAVRPEGSVSTLKIQRTERGDSAVYLCASSSTSGRLLNEQFFGPGTRLTVL.

Comments on this clone: A read error may account for a junction end that differs from germline. The read ends 3 residues shy of where the CDR3 ends; the end is completed using the germline J gene. The J gene is TRBJ1-4, the V gene TRBV11-2, with 8 bases that match TRBD1. Germline V CDR1 and CDR2: SGHAT, FQNNGV. CDR3 length equals 13 residues. CDR3 in amino acids: CASNLQGGEKLFF. Partial CDR3 DNA: TGTGCCAGCAACTTACAGGGGGGTGAAAAA.

Measured by frequency, this clone is medium-sized. The DNA ends 3 residues before the CDR3 does, and the rest of the CDR3 is filled in from the germline J gene. The rearrangement links TRBV4-2 to TRBJ2-3; 12 nucleotides align to TRBD2. The CDR3 runs to 17 residues. CDR1 is LGHNA and CDR2 is YNFKEQ in the germline V gene. The CDR3 sequence: CASSQGTSGTLGETQYF. The DNA read from the CDR3 is TGTGCCAGCAGCCAAGGGACTAGCGGGACATTAGGAGAGACG.

In regard to this clone: The sequenced fragment ends 3 residues before the CDR3 boundary, so the rest is inferred from the germline J gene. This chain links TRBV5-1 with TRBJ2-7; possible D gene TRBD1, 6 bases. CDR1 and CDR2 from the germline V gene are SGHRS and YFSETQ. V lost 0 bases, J lost 3 bases, and 13 bases lay in between. This CDR3 spans 15 amino acids. CDR3 bases read: TGCGCCAGCAGCTTGGCAACCGGGACATACTACGAG. It yields the protein CASSLATGTYYE. The whole CDR3 sequence reads CASSLATGTYYEQYF. Looking up the rest from reference TRBV5-1 and TRBJ2-7 gives the full variable domain: KAGVTQTPRYLIKTRGQQVTLSCSPISGHRSVSWYQQTPGQGLQFLFEYFSETQRNKGNFPGRFSGRQFSNSRSEMNVSTLELGDSALYLCASSLATGTYYEQYFGPGTRLTVT.

With respect to this clone: The read terminates 3 residues ahead of where the CDR3 ends, so the germline J gene completes it. The chain has TRBV4-1 and TRBJ1-2; 10 nucleotides align to TRBD1. The CDR3 is 15 amino acids. Trimming at V came to 4 bases and at J to 1 base, leaving 3 bases not matched to a gene. Germline V gene lookup returns CDR1 MGHRA and CDR2 YSYEKL. The DNA read from the CDR3 is TGCGCCAGCAGCCCGAGGACAGGGGGTAACTATGGC. It translates to CASSPRTGGNYG. The CDR3, in full, reads CASSPRTGGNYGYTF.

As to this clone: The CDR3 goes on 3 residues after the read ends, and that part is filled in from the germline J gene. The chain couples TRBV19 to TRBJ1-4; D not resolved. V gave up 5 bases and J gave up 7 bases, with 14 bases separating them. Germline loops: CDR1 LNHDA, CDR2 SQIVND (reference sequence). The length of the CDR3 is 14 residues. CDR3 DNA (partial): TGTGCCAGTAGTGTGCCCCGTTCGGGTGAAAAA. Residues: CASSVPRSGEK. The complete CDR3 sequence is CASSVPRSGEKLFF. The full variable domain, rest sourced from reference TRBV19 and TRBJ1-4, is DGGITQSPKYLFRKEGQNVTLSCEQNLNHDAMYWYRQDPGQGLRLIYYSQIVNDFQKGDIAEGYSVSREKKESFPLTVTSAQKNPTAFYLCASSVPRSGEKLFFGSGTQLSVL.

For this clone: The read is 3 residues too short to cover the CDR3 end, so that end is filled in from the germline J gene. The chain is built from TRBV5-1 and TRBJ2-6; D may be TRBD2 (6 bases). CDR1 and CDR2 from the germline V gene are SGHRS and YFSETQ. V gave up 0 bases and J gave up 2 bases, with 9 bases separating them. The CDR3 has 16 residues. The sequenced CDR3 bases are TGCGCCAGCAGCTTGGGCGGGGCAGCTGGGGCCAACGTC. Protein: CASSLGGAAGANV. The full CDR3 sequence reads CASSLGGAAGANVLTF.

On this clone: The read ends 3 residues before the CDR3 terminus; that terminus is restored from the germline J gene. The chain employs TRBV20-1 and TRBJ2-2; 7 bases match TRBD2. CDR1 DFQATT and CDR2 SNEGSKA come from the germline V gene (reference sequence). V lost 3 bases, J lost 7 bases, and 14 bases stayed unmatched. This CDR3 spans 16 amino acids. The CDR3 region is CSARILPGLQIGELFF. The DNA read from the CDR3 is TGCAGTGCTAGGATCCTACCGGGACTACAAATCGGGGAG.

The sequenced CDR3 bases are TGTGCCAGCAGGTACATCGAAGGC. This codes for CASRYIEG. The CDR3 as a whole reads CASRYIEGYTF. The V call is TRBV28, the J call TRBJ1-2; unclear D gene. The sequence runs out 3 residues before the end of the CDR3; the remainder is reconstructed from the germline J gene. Germline CDR1 is MDHEN and CDR2 is SYDVKM. There are 11 residues in the CDR3.

The part of the CDR3 DNA that was read is TGTGCCAGCAGCTCCCGGGGAGTCGGTGAG. Amino acid sequence: CASSSRGVGE. The full CDR3 protein is CASSSRGVGEQFF. The chain uses TRBV7-2 and TRBJ2-1, with D possibly being TRBD2 (5 bases). The CDR3 is cut off 3 residues early in the read; its end comes from the germline J gene. The CDR3 is 13 residues long. Trimming cost V 4 bases and J 9 bases, with 13 bases left between them. Germline V CDR1 and CDR2: SGHTA, FQGNSA.

On this clone: The sequence runs out 3 residues before the end of the CDR3; the remainder is reconstructed from the germline J gene. This sequence joins TRBV7-2 and TRBJ1-3, with D perhaps TRBD1 (6 bases). The CDR3 runs to 14 residues. Germline loops: CDR1 SGHTA, CDR2 FQGNSA. Trimming pared 3 bases from V and 2 bases from J, leaving 8 bases between. The part of the CDR3 DNA that was read is TGTGCCAGCAGCTTTGCAGGGGCTGGAAACACC. It is translated as CASSFAGAGNT. From start to end, the CDR3 is CASSFAGAGNTIYF.

Note on this clone: The missing CDR3 end, 3 residues past where the read stops, is filled in from the germline J gene. The V gene is TRBV24-1, the J gene TRBJ2-3; a weak D match, TRBD1 (6 bases). Germline CDR1 reads KGHDR; CDR2 reads SFDVKD. CDR3 length: 17 residues. V was trimmed by 1 base and J by 0 bases, leaving 13 bases between them. The CDR3 bases that were read are TGTGCCACCAGTGATTTCCAGGGGTCCTCTAGCACAGATACG. Translating it yields CATSDFQGSSSTDT. The full CDR3 is CATSDFQGSSSTDTQYF.

Comment on this clone: The CDR3 goes on 3 residues after the read ends, and that part is filled in from the germline J gene. The chain combines TRBV10-3 with TRBJ1-6; no firm D call. CDR1 ENHRY and CDR2 SYGVKD come from the germline V gene. Trimming removed 3 bases at V and 5 bases at J, with 2 bases between. The CDR3 has 12 residues. The CDR3 sequence: CAISDNNSPLHF. The part of the CDR3 DNA that was read is TGTGCCATCAGTGACAATAATTCACCC.

Of note for this clone: The missing CDR3 end, 3 residues past where the read stops, is filled in from the germline J gene. The genes are TRBV30 and TRBJ1-1; 7 bases match TRBD1. CDR1 is GTSNPN and CDR2 is SVGIG in the germline V gene (reference sequence). The CDR3 length is 13 residues. J lost 0 bases, V lost 4 bases, and 2 bases had no gene match. The sequenced CDR3 bases are TGTGCCTGGATGACAGGGATGAACACTGAA. Protein: CAWMTGMNTE. The full CDR3 is CAWMTGMNTEAFF.

Details on this clone: The CDR3 end is not reached by the read, which stops 3 residues before it; the germline J gene fills it in. The gene calls are TRBV5-1 and TRBJ2-5, with TRBD1 matching over 7 bases. The V and J ends lost 1 base and 0 bases, in that order; junction bases with no gene match: 3. This CDR3 has 15 residues. Germline V gene sequence: CDR1 SGHRS, CDR2 YFSETQ. CDR3 residues: CASSLQQGYQETQYF. CDR3 bases read: TGCGCCAGCAGCTTGCAACAGGGGTACCAAGAGACC.

For this clone: The read gets to within 3 residues of the CDR3 end, and the germline J gene fills in the rest. The rearrangement joins TRBV19 to TRBJ1-2; a possible D gene is TRBD1 (6 bases). The CDR3 sequence is 15 residues long. The V gene's germline CDR1 is LNHDA and CDR2 SQIVND (reference sequence). CDR3 DNA, as far as it was read: TGTGCCAGTAGTACGGACAGTTCACCCTACAATGAC. Translating gives CASSTDSSPYND. The full-length CDR3 reads as CASSTDSSPYNDYTF.

The sequenced part of the CDR3 DNA is TGTGCCAGTCAAGAACACCCGTTAAGGAACACTGAA. It specifies CASQEHPLRNTE. The whole CDR3 protein reads CASQEHPLRNTEAFF. The chain uses TRBV19 and TRBJ1-1; D is ambiguous. The read gets to within 3 residues of the CDR3 end, and the germline J gene fills in the rest. Germline CDR1 is LNHDA and CDR2 is SQIVND (reference sequence). The CDR3 consists of 15 residues. The V gene lost 8 bases and the J gene lost 1 base, with 17 bases spanning the gap.

With respect to this clone: The read falls 3 residues short of the CDR3 end, and the missing part is taken from the germline J gene. The V call is TRBV7-2, the J call TRBJ2-4, with TRBD1 matching 10 bases. CDR3 length: 16 amino acids. Germline V lookup: CDR1 SGHTA, CDR2 FQGNSA. Incomplete CDR3 DNA: TGTGCCAGCAGCTTAGCTCTCGGACAGGGGGGAGGAGGT. Its protein product is CASSLALGQGGGG. The full CDR3 protein is CASSLALGQGGGGQYF.

As for this clone: Read data end 3 residues before the CDR3 end; the end is taken from the germline J gene. This sequence joins TRBV12-3 or TRBV12-4 and TRBJ1-6; TRBD1 aligns across 12 bases. V gave up 6 bases and J gave up 0 bases; unmatched junction bases: 3. The CDR3 is made up of 17 amino acids. CDR3 DNA, as far as it was read: TGTGCCAGCAGGCGGGACAGGGGGCGCTCCTATAATTCACCC. Translating gives CASRRDRGRSYNSP. The full CDR3 is CASRRDRGRSYNSPLHF.